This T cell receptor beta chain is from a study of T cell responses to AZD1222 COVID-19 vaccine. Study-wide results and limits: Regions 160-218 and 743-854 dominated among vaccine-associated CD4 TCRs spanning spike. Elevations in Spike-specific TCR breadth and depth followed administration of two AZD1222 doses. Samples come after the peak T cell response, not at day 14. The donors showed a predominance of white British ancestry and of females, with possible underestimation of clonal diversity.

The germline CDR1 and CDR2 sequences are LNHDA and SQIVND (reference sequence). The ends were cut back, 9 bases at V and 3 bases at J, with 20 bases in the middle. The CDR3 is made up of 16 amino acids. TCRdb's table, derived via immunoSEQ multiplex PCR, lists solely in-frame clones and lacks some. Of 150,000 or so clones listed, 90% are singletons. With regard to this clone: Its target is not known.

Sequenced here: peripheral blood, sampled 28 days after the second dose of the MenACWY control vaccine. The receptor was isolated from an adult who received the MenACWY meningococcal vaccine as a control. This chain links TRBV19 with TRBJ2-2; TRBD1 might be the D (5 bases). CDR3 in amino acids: CASVKGRDSDTGELFF. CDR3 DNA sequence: TGTGCCAGCGTTAAGGGGCGCGATAGTGACACCGGGGAGCTGTTTTTT.